This record concerns one TCR beta chain sequence. Its antigen has not been determined. Base qualities are not at hand, and no much larger clone is one base apart. Taken with the paper, the label for time point translates to: baseline before first vaccination. Samples from vaccinated people were obtained from the UK trials COV001 and COV002, which included a single-blind randomized controlled phase 2/3 trial of AZD1222 (ChAdOx1 nCoV-19) in healthy adults. For TCRbeta chain sequencing, PBMC samples were collected from trial participants at day 0 and at day 28 after the second dose. The CDR3 regions of human TCRbeta chains were analyzed by immunosequencing. In the original analysis: TCRs in the repertoires were matched against a reference library of SARS-CoV-2-specific TCRs that had been generated with the MIRA antigen-specificity platform. Breadth was defined as the fraction of unique TCRs that were SARS-CoV-2-associated, and depth was defined as the fraction of total T cells that were SARS-CoV-2-associated. Using the MIRA data, each spike-specific TCR was assigned both to the spike region to which the TCR was reactive and to a CD4 or CD8 class. Log10-transformed breadth and depth values were compared by one-way ANOVA with Sidak's multiple comparisons tests. The table was pulled from immuneACCESS by TCRdb, which kept in-frame rearrangements only. Such tables lose some clones; where checked, under half of the loss comes from unresolved V genes, and the rest has no known cause. Clone size and the V and J calls come from that table; the DNA yielded D and trimming. The sample records approximately 94,000 clones, around 87% of which are singletons. The leading ten clones occupy approximately 15% of the sample.

The data originate from a study of T cell responses to AZD1222 COVID-19 vaccine (dated by TCRdb to about 2021). In the study overall: Because spike-specific TCR depth and breadth did not differ between the two schedules, AZD1222 recipients who got a second dose at roughly 4 weeks were pooled with those who got a second dose at roughly 12 weeks. TCR sequencing covered approximately 230 trial participants: roughly 200 given two doses of AZD1222 and some 25 given two doses of MenACWY control vaccine. Trial participants were enrolled by age into 18-55, 56-69 and 70-plus year subgroups, with roughly 160, 29 and 62 TCR-sequenced participants respectively.

Paper-wide results and their limitations: Because no day 14 peak-response samples were available, the repertoires could be characterized only after the peak T cell response. The 56-69-year group was small, and its depth increase did not reach significance, likely because of low power. Vaccine-associated CD4 TCRs spanned the whole spike protein, with dominant responses in regions 160-218 and 743-854. A significant rise in spike-specific TCR breadth and depth was observed after two AZD1222 doses relative to day 0 and relative to MenACWY recipients. Conclusions about previously exposed vaccinees are limited because only five to seven AZD1222 recipients were SARS-CoV-2 seropositive at baseline. Participants were mostly white British, with more females than males. The authors suggested clonal diversity may have been underestimated. Reportedly, close to half of the unique spike-specific TCRs recognized epitopes lying outside the regions that are mutated in the B.1.351 and B.1.1.7 variants.

V loses 8 bases of germline sequence and J loses 9 bases, and the interval between the two ends is 13 bases. CDR3 length: 11 amino acids, cysteine to phenylalanine. CDR3 DNA only is kept here, 33 bases in frame from base 1. Via the germline V gene, CDR1 is MNHEY and CDR2 SVGAGI. The chain is assembled from TRBV6-5 and TRBJ1-1, with no confident D gene call. This receptor was identified in an adult in good health. This sample comprised peripheral blood, obtained on day 0 of AZD1222 vaccination. The CDR3 here reads CASLHLQKAFF. The nucleotide sequence is TGTGCCAGCTTACATCTCCAAAAAGCTTTCTTT.